This TCR beta chain was sequenced during a study of T cell responses to AZD1222 COVID-19 vaccine. This CDR3 comprises 13 residues. V was cut by 3 bases and J by 5 bases, with 7 bases left in between. Notes on the study in general: The donor group comprised mostly white British people and more females; the analysis possibly underestimated clonal diversity. Seropositive AZD1222 recipients at baseline numbered only five or six.

A word on this clone: Its antigen is unknown.

Assay: immunoSEQ multiplex PCR; the TCRdb copy retains only in-frame clones and omits some. The sample comprises some 140,000 clones, around four fifths of which are singletons, and roughly 4% rests with the top ten. The sample in question was peripheral blood, obtained on day 0 of AZD1222 vaccination. The chain links TRBV12-3 or TRBV12-4 to TRBJ2-2; D remains ambiguous. This TCR derives from an adult in good health. CDR3 loop: CASSLSTTGELFF. CDR3 sequence (DNA): TGTGCCAGCAGTTTGAGTACTACCGGGGAGCTGTTTTTT.